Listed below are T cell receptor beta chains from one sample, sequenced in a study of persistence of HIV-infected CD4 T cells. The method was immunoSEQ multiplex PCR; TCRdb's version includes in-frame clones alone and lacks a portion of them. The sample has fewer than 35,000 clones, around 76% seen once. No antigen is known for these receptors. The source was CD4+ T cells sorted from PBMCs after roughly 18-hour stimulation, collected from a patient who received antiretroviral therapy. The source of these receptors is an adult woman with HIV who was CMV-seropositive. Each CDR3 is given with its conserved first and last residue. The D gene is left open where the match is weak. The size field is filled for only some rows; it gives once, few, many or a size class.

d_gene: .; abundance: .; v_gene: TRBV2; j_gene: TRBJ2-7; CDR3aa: CASPGEQYF; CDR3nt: TGTGCCAGCCCGGGCGAGCAGTACTTC
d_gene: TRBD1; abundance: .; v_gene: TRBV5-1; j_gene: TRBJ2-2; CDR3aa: CASSPGVGQGRPGELFF; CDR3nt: TGCGCCAGCAGCCCTGGAGTGGGACAGGGGCGTCCCGGGGAGCTGTTTTTT
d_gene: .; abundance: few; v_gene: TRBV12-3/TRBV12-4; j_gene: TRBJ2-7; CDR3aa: CASRLQTEREQYF; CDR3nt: TGTGCCAGCAGGCTACAGACAGAACGCGAGCAGTACTTC
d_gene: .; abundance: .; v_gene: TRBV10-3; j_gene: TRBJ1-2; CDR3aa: CAISEAGQNYGYTF; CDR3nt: TGTGCCATCAGTGAGGCGGGACAAAACTATGGCTACACCTTC
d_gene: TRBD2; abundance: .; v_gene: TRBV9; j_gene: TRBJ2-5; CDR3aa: CASSVGDSGGLQETQYF; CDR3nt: TGTGCCAGCAGCGTAGGGGATAGCGGGGGCCTCCAAGAGACCCAGTACTTC
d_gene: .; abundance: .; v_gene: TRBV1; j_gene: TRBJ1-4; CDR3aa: CTSIQGGWEKLFF; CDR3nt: TGCACCAGCATCCAAGGGGGCTGGGAAAAACTGTTTTTT
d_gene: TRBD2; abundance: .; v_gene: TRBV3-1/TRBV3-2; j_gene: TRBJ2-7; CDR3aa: CASSGRLTASGSFLYEQYF; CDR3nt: TGTGCCAGCAGCGGGCGACTGACAGCTAGCGGGAGCTTCTTGTACGAGCAGTACTTC
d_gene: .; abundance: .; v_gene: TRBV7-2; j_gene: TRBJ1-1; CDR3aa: CASSDQTMNTEAFF; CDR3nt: TGTGCCAGCAGCGACCAAACAATGAACACTGAAGCTTTCTTT
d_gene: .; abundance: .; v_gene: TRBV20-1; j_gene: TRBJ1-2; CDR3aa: CSAKWDYGYTF; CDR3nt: TGCAGTGCAAAGTGGGACTATGGCTACACCTTC
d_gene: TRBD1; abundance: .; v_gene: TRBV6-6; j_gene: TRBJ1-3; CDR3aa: CASSYSDRETTIYF; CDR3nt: TGTGCCAGCAGTTACTCGGACAGGGAAACCACCATATATTTT
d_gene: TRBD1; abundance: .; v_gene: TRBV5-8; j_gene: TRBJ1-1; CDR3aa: CASRSRQGRNTEAFF; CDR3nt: TGTGCCAGCAGATCCCGACAGGGCCGGAACACTGAAGCTTTCTTT
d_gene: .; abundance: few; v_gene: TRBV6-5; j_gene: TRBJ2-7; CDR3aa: CASKWGSGVSYEQYF; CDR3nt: TGTGCCAGCAAGTGGGGTTCAGGGGTCTCCTACGAGCAGTACTTC
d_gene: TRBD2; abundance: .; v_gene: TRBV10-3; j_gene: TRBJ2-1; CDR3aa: CAISAALAGEGEQFF; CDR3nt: TGTGCCATCAGTGCAGCACTAGCGGGAGAAGGGGAGCAGTTCTTC
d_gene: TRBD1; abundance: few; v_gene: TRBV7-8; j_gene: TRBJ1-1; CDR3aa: CASSVQGVNTEAFF; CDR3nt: TGTGCCAGCAGCGTCCAGGGGGTTAACACTGAAGCTTTCTTT
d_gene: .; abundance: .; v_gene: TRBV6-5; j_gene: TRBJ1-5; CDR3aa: CASRRTEASNQPQHF; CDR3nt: TGTGCCAGCAGGAGGACAGAAGCTAGCAATCAGCCCCAGCATTTT
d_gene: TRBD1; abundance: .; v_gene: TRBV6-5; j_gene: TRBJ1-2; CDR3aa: CASKPGQGGYGYTF; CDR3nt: TGTGCCAGCAAACCGGGACAGGGTGGCTATGGCTACACCTTC
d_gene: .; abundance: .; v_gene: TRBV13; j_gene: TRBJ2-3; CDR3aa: CASSSQGGTDTQYF; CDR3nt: TGTGCCAGCAGCTCCCAGGGGGGGACAGATACGCAGTATTTT
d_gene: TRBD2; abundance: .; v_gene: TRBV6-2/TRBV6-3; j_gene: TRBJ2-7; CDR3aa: CASSGRERFSYEQYF; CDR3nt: TGTGCCAGCAGTGGGAGGGAGCGGTTCTCCTACGAGCAGTACTTC
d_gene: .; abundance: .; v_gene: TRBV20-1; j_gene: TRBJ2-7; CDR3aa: CAARGSYEQYF; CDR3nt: TGCGCGGCCCGCGGGTCCTACGAGCAGTACTTC
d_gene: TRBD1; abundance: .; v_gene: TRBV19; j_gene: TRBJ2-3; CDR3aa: CASQDRGRTDTQYF; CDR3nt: TGTGCCAGTCAAGACAGGGGTCGAACAGATACGCAGTATTTT
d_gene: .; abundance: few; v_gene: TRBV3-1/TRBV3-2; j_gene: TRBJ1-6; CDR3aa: CASSQDEIRSPLHF; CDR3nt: TGTGCCAGCAGCCAAGATGAGATACGGTCACCCCTCCACTTT
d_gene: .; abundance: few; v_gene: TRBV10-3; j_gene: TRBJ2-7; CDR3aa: CAISESASSYEQYF; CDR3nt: TGTGCCATCAGTGAGTCGGCTAGCTCCTACGAGCAGTACTTC
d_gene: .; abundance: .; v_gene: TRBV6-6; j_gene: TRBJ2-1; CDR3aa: CASSRPGLQPPEQFF; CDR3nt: TGTGCCAGCAGCCGACCGGGACTCCAGCCGCCTGAGCAGTTCTTC
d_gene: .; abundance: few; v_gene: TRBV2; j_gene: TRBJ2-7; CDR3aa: CASSKGTTKSYEQYF; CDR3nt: TGTGCCAGCAGTAAAGGGACAACGAAATCCTACGAGCAGTACTTC
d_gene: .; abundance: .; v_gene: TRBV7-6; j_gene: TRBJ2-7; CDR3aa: CASSQRTGAYEQYF; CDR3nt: TGTGCCAGCAGCCAACGGACGGGCGCCTACGAGCAGTACTTC
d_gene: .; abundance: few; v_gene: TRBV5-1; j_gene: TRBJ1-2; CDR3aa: CASSLWQSSGGYTF; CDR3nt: TGCGCCAGCAGCCTGTGGCAGTCGTCTGGTGGCTACACCTTC
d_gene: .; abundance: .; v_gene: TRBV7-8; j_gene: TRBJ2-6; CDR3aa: CASSLASMGSSGANVLTF; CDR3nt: TGTGCCAGCAGCTTAGCGAGCATGGGGAGCTCTGGGGCCAACGTCCTGACTTTC